Below are 32 T cell receptor beta chains sequenced from a single sample in a study of blood T cell repertoires in COVID-19. Profiling relied on immunoSEQ multiplex PCR, and the TCRdb table lists in-frame clones only, not all of them. Of about 94,000 clones in the sample, about four fifths are singletons; the top ten hold about 6.3%. The sequenced material came from peripheral blood. These receptors originate from a man in his 60s with acute or convalescent COVID-19.

The chain carries TRBV5-5 and TRBJ2-7; D possibly corresponds to TRBD1 (6 bases). The V and J ends lost 3 bases and 6 bases respectively, with 13 bases between them. The V gene's germline CDR1 is SGHKS and CDR2 YYEKEE (reference sequence). The CDR3 extends over 13 amino acids. CDR3 in DNA: TGTGCCAGCAGCTCCCCACAGGGACGCGAGCAGTACTTC. Protein: CASSSPQGREQYF.

This clone was detected only once. This rearrangement joins TRBV24-1 to TRBJ1-1; D gene uncertain. Trimming pared 4 bases from V and 0 bases from J, leaving 5 bases between. Germline V gene data show CDR1 as KGHDR and CDR2 as SFDVKD. The CDR3 is 13 amino acids. CDR3 amino acids: CATSDNMNTEAFF. In DNA, the CDR3 is TGTGCCACCAGTGACAACATGAACACTGAAGCTTTCTTT.

This rearrangement joins TRBV29-1 to TRBJ2-1; the D is unclear. Trimming shortened V by 4 bases and J by 4 bases, and 5 bases separated the two germline ends. The CDR3 covers 11 residues. Looked up from germline, CDR1 is SQVTM and CDR2 is ANQGSEA. The chain's CDR3 is CSVAIYNEQFF. For the CDR3, the DNA is TGCAGCGTTGCTATATACAATGAGCAGTTCTTC.

This clone occurred a few times. This rearrangement joins TRBV5-1 to TRBJ1-2; 9 bases map to TRBD1. J was trimmed by 0 bases and V by 4 bases; bases with no gene match: 4. The CDR3 covers 15 residues. Germline CDR1 and CDR2: SGHRS and YFSETQ. For the CDR3, the DNA is TGCGCCAGCAGCGATCGGACAGGGGCTAACTATGGCTACACCTTC. It translates to CASSDRTGANYGYTF.

The V gene is TRBV6-5, the J gene TRBJ1-2, with a possible D match to TRBD1 (5 bases). The CDR3 extends over 14 amino acids. V lost 2 bases and J lost 5, with 12 bases in between. Germline-derived CDR1 and CDR2 are MNHEY and SVGAGI. CDR3 loop: CASSYRDGGYGYTF. The CDR3 DNA sequence: TGTGCCAGCAGTTACCGGGACGGGGGGTATGGCTACACCTTC.

The chain employs TRBV5-4 and TRBJ2-5, with D perhaps TRBD1 (6 bases). V gave up 0 bases and J gave up 4 bases, with 7 bases separating them. The CDR3 length is 13 residues. Germline V gene sequence: CDR1 SGHNT, CDR2 YYREEE (reference sequence). In DNA form, the CDR3 reads TGTGCCAGCAGCTTGGCAGGGGTAGAGACCCAGTACTTC. Amino acid sequence: CASSLAGVETQYF. Together with reference TRBV5-4 and TRBJ2-5, the CDR3 gives the full variable domain: ETGVTQSPTHLIKTRGQQVTLRCSSQSGHNTVSWYQQALGQGPQFIFQYYREEENGRGNFPPRFSGLQFPNYSSELNVNALELDDSALYLCASSLAGVETQYFGPGTRLLVL.

V is TRBV28 and J is TRBJ2-1, with D possibly being TRBD2 (6 bases). Per the germline V gene, CDR1 is MDHEN and CDR2 is SYDVKM. The CDR3 totals 16 residues. V was clipped by 1 base and J by 0 bases, with 10 bases between them. In DNA, the CDR3 is TGTGCCAGCAGTTTATATGCCGGGAGCTCCTACAATGAGCAGTTCTTC. Encoded protein: CASSLYAGSSYNEQFF.

The sample holds one count of this clone. CDR3 residues: CASSLTPQGATEKLFF. The DNA of the CDR3 is TGTGCCAGCAGCTTGACCCCACAGGGGGCGACTGAAAAACTGTTTTTT. The chain is built from TRBV5-5 and TRBJ1-4; 9 nucleotides agree with TRBD1. The V gene end was trimmed by 1 base and the J gene end by 7 bases; junction bases not matched to a gene: 8. The CDR3 is 16 residues long. The germline gives CDR1 SGHKS, CDR2 YYEKEE (reference sequence).

This chain connects TRBV6-5 to TRBJ1-3; 7 bases are a match to TRBD1. Unmatched junction bases numbered 8, after V lost 6 bases and J lost 3 bases. There are 15 residues in the CDR3. Germline CDR1 and CDR2: MNHEY and SVGAGI. CDR3 in amino acids: CASRSTGWVGNTIYF. CDR3 DNA sequence: TGTGCCAGCAGGTCGACAGGGTGGGTTGGAAACACCATATATTTT.

V usage is TRBV7-9 and J usage is TRBJ1-5, with a possible D match to TRBD1 (6 bases). The CDR3 sequence is 15 residues long. V was trimmed by 2 bases and J by 0 bases, leaving 8 bases between them. Germline V CDR1 and CDR2: SEHNR, FQNEAQ (reference sequence). CDR3 nucleotides: TGTGCCAGCAGCTTAAGGGGGAATAGCAATCAGCCCCAGCATTTT. Its translation: CASSLRGNSNQPQHF.

This clone was observed a handful of times. V gene TRBV11-2 combines with J gene TRBJ2-5; D is possibly TRBD1 (6 bases). Trimming removed 7 bases from V and 9 bases from J, with 18 bases in between. This CDR3 spans 13 amino acids. The germline CDR1 and CDR2 sequences are SGHAT and FQNNGV. This CDR3 is CASTRIQGTAQYF. In DNA, the CDR3 is TGTGCCAGCACCCGAATACAGGGTACGGCCCAGTACTTC.

The gene calls are TRBV7-3 and TRBJ2-2; no reliable D call. This CDR3 has 12 amino acids. Germline-derived CDR1 and CDR2 are SGHTA and FQGTGA. V was pared by 5 bases and J by 3 bases, with 4 bases between. The CDR3 reads CASSPDTGELFF. CDR3 DNA sequence: TGTGCCAGCAGCCCCGACACCGGGGAGCTGTTTTTT.

This chain connects TRBV7-9 to TRBJ1-1; weak D call: TRBD1 (5 bases). The CDR3 runs to 16 residues. Germline CDR1 and CDR2: SEHNR and FQNEAQ (reference sequence). Trimming removed 6 bases at V and 2 bases at J, with 19 bases between. CDR3 amino acids: CASRPFNQGLNTEAFF. The CDR3, as DNA: TGTGCCAGCAGGCCCTTTAACCAGGGCCTTAACACTGAAGCTTTCTTT.

The rearrangement joins TRBV4-3 to TRBJ1-2, with 7 bases identical to TRBD1. The V and J ends lost 0 bases and 4 bases, in that order; junction bases with no gene match: 5. Per germline, CDR1 LGHNA and CDR2 YSLEER. The CDR3 loop spans 15 amino acids. CDR3: CASSQDIRGSYGYTF. The CDR3 DNA is TGCGCCAGCAGCCAAGATATCAGGGGGAGCTATGGCTACACCTTC.

V is TRBV2 and J is TRBJ1-5; TRBD1 is a possible D gene (6 bases). The germline V gene has CDR1 SNHLY and CDR2 FYNNEI. The CDR3 sequence is 14 residues long. V lost 6 bases to trimming and J lost 9 bases, with 18 bases between them. CDR3 in DNA: TGTGCCAGCAGCGCCGGGACATATGTGGGGCCCCAGCATTTT. It codes for CASSAGTYVGPQHF. The full variable domain, with the rest looked up from reference TRBV2 and TRBJ1-5, is EPEVTQTPSHQVTQMGQEVILRCVPISNHLYFYWYRQILGQKVEFLVSFYNNEISEKSEIFDDQFSVERPDGSNFTLKIRSTKLEDSAMYFCASSAGTYVGPQHFGDGTRLSIL.

The V gene is TRBV7-2, the J gene TRBJ1-2; 7 nucleotides agree with TRBD1. Germline trimming cut 4 bases from V and 4 bases from J; bases unmatched to any gene: 6. CDR3 length: 14 residues. Looked up from germline, CDR1 is SGHTA and CDR2 is FQGNSA. The CDR3 region is CASSSLGTAYGYTF. CDR3 in DNA: TGTGCCAGCAGCTCCCTCGGGACAGCCTATGGCTACACCTTC.

This rearrangement joins TRBV2 to TRBJ2-3; TRBD2 is a possible D gene (5 bases). The CDR3 totals 14 residues. Germline CDR1 is SNHLY and CDR2 is FYNNEI. The germline V and J ends were trimmed by 5 bases and 3 bases, with 12 bases remaining between them. The CDR3: CASSLRGATDTQYF. The CDR3 nucleotides are TGTGCCAGCAGTTTACGGGGTGCGACAGATACGCAGTATTTT.

The chain joins TRBV5-6 to TRBJ2-7; 7 bases map to TRBD1. Trimming removed 2 bases from V and 0 bases from J; junction bases left unmatched: 2. CDR1 is SGHDT, CDR2 YYEEEE, per germline. This CDR3 region has 14 residues. The CDR3 region is CASSFGTASYEQYF. DNA for the CDR3: TGTGCCAGCAGCTTCGGGACAGCCTCCTACGAGCAGTACTTC.

The chain uses TRBV24-1 and TRBJ2-5, with D perhaps matching TRBD2 (7 bases). V gave up 2 bases and J gave up 5 bases, with 14 bases separating them. This CDR3 contains 15 residues. CDR1 is KGHDR, CDR2 SFDVKD, per germline. The CDR3 DNA follows: TGTGCCACCAGTGATTCAAGGGGGGGCCTGGAGACCCAGTACTTC. It is translated as CATSDSRGGLETQYF.

This rearrangement joins TRBV18 to TRBJ2-1; 7 bases map to TRBD1. There are 14 residues in the CDR3. V was clipped by 3 bases and J by 2 bases; unmatched bases: 1. Germline V gene lookup returns CDR1 KGHSH and CDR2 LQKENI. The DNA of the CDR3 is TGTGCCAGCTCACCCGGGACAGCCTACAATGAGCAGTTCTTC. Translated, it gives CASSPGTAYNEQFF.

This clone was found a few times. The rearrangement links TRBV7-2 to TRBJ1-4; D may be TRBD1 (5 bases). The V gene lost 0 bases and the J gene lost 7 bases, with 12 bases spanning the gap. Per the germline V gene, CDR1 is SGHTA and CDR2 is FQGNSA. CDR3 length: 15 amino acids. CDR3: CASSLAAGRGEKLFF. In nucleotides, the CDR3 is TGTGCCAGCAGCTTAGCCGCAGGGAGGGGTGAAAAACTGTTTTTT.

There are many counts of this clone. Compared with germline, one end of the junction differs, possibly owing to a read error. J is TRBJ1-1 and V is TRBV7-3; unclear D gene. Per the germline V gene, CDR1 is SGHTA and CDR2 is FQGTGA. There are 12 residues in the CDR3. The CDR3 bases are TGTGCCAGCGGCTTCGGCGGGGATGAAGCTTTCTTT. Translation gives CASGFGGDEAFF. Drawing the rest from reference TRBV7-3 and TRBJ1-1, the complete variable domain is GAGVSQTPSNKVTEKGKYVELRCDPISGHTALYWYRQSLGQGPEFLIYFQGTGAADDSGLPNDRFFAVRPEGSVSTLKIQRTERGDSAVYLCASGFGGDEAFFGQGTRLTVV.

The chain carries TRBV10-3 and TRBJ1-2; perhaps TRBD1 as D (6 bases). The CDR3 extends over 14 amino acids. Looked up from germline, CDR1 is ENHRY and CDR2 is SYGVKD. With 8 bases removed from V and 5 bases from J, the gap between germline ends came to 18 bases. CDR3 loop: CAISGGRWGYGYTF. CDR3 nucleotides: TGTGCCATCTCGGGGGGGCGCTGGGGTTATGGCTACACCTTC.

For this clone: At one end the junction does not follow the germline gene, possibly because of a read error. The chain uses TRBV19 and TRBJ2-5, with TRBD1 matching over 9 bases. The CDR3 runs to 14 residues. CDR1 and CDR2 (germline): LNHDA, SQIVND (reference sequence). The chain's CDR3 is CASSWDRATETQYF. The CDR3 nucleotides read TGTGCTAGTAGTTGGGACAGGGCAACGGAGACCCAGTACTTC.

The rearrangement joins TRBV9 to TRBJ2-7, with 10 bases that match TRBD1. CDR3 length: 16 residues. With 2 bases clipped from V and 2 bases from J, the junction kept 7 bases outside the gene matches. Germline lookup yields CDR1 SGDLS and CDR2 YYNGEE. This CDR3 reads CASSVGGQGGTYEQYF. CDR3 sequence (DNA): TGTGCCAGCAGCGTCGGCGGACAGGGGGGGACCTACGAGCAGTACTTC.

The chain is built from TRBV6-5 and TRBJ1-1; D gene uncertain. Germline V gives CDR1 MNHEY, CDR2 SVGAGI. The CDR3 spans 15 residues. Trimming took off 2 bases at V and 4 bases at J, with 14 bases between the two ends. CDR3 coding DNA: TGTGCCAGCAGTTACAGGCGAAGGTCGGGCACTGAAGCTTTCTTT. Translation: CASSYRRRSGTEAFF.

CDR3 in amino acids: CAWSTTGFEQYF. The CDR3 DNA follows: TGTGCCTGGAGTACAACAGGGTTCGAGCAGTACTTC. The chain carries TRBV30 and TRBJ2-7; a possible D gene is TRBD1 (6 bases). The CDR3 totals 12 residues. Trimming removed 2 bases from V and 6 bases from J, with 11 bases in between. Germline CDR1 GTSNPN, CDR2 SVGIG (reference sequence).

This chain joins TRBV5-1 and TRBJ2-7, with 10 nucleotides matching TRBD1. V gave up 0 bases and J gave up 5 bases; unmatched junction bases: 2. The CDR3 contains 14 residues. Germline loops: CDR1 SGHRS, CDR2 YFSETQ. CDR3 amino acids: CASSLVGTGDEQYF. Here the CDR3 DNA reads TGCGCCAGCAGCTTGGTAGGGACAGGGGACGAGCAGTACTTC.

The V and J genes are TRBV6-5 and TRBJ1-1; a possible D gene is TRBD1 (6 bases). This CDR3 has 14 amino acids. V was trimmed by 5 bases and J by 8 bases, leaving 18 bases between them. Per the germline V gene, CDR1 is MNHEY and CDR2 is SVGAGI. The CDR3, as DNA: TGTGCCAGCAGTACCTACAGGGCAGGCACCGAAGCTTTCTTT. Amino acid sequence: CASSTYRAGTEAFF.

The rearrangement uses TRBV7-9 and TRBJ1-6; 7 bases agree with TRBD1. The V gene's germline CDR1 is SEHNR and CDR2 FQNEAQ (reference sequence). With 7 bases clipped from V and 4 bases from J, the junction kept 7 bases outside the gene matches. This CDR3 has 15 residues. The CDR3 bases are TGTGCCAGCACCGGGGGACAGCCGTATAATTCACCCCTCCACTTT. This codes for CASTGGQPYNSPLHF.

The chain employs TRBV9 and TRBJ1-4; 7 positions match TRBD1. V dropped 3 bases and J dropped 4; count of bases not matched to a gene: 6. The length of the CDR3 is 15 residues. Germline values: CDR1 SGDLS, CDR2 YYNGEE. The CDR3 bases are TGTGCCAGCAGCGCAGGGGGGCAGGTTAATGAAAAACTGTTTTTT. Protein product: CASSAGGQVNEKLFF. The full variable domain, with the rest looked up from reference TRBV9 and TRBJ1-4, is DSGVTQTPKHLITATGQRVTLRCSPRSGDLSVYWYQQSLDQGLQFLIQYYNGEERAKGNILERFSAQQFPDLHSELNLSSLELGDSALYFCASSAGGQVNEKLFFGSGTQLSVL.

CDR3 nucleotide sequence: TGTGCCTGGAGCTTCAACAGGGGGCTAGAGACCCAGTACTTC. The encoded protein is CAWSFNRGLETQYF. The rearrangement joins TRBV30 to TRBJ2-5, with 9 bases matching TRBD1. CDR1 and CDR2 from the germline V gene are GTSNPN and SVGIG (reference sequence). The CDR3 is 14 amino acids. V was pared by 3 bases and J by 4 bases, with 6 bases of the junction left unmatched.